The rows below give T cell receptor beta chains drawn from one sample of a study of blood T cell repertoires in COVID-19. Method: immunoSEQ multiplex PCR; TCRdb's copy keeps in-frame clones and lacks some. The repertoire holds some 320,000 clones, with about nine tenths as singletons. The sample comprised PBMCs or T cells enriched from blood (not recorded which). The receptors were gathered from a woman between 45 and 60 years old who had been exposed to COVID-19. Both conserved end residues are part of each CDR3. D genes are given only for firm matches. Expanded clones are given a class, and other clones once, few, many or no size at all.

cdr3_length j_call d_call clone_size v_call cdr3_aa cdr3_nt
14 TRBJ1-1 - once TRBV28 CASRAPGARTEAFF TGTGCCAGCAGGGCCCCAGGGGCGCGCACTGAAGCTTTCTTT
16 TRBJ2-5 TRBD2 - TRBV3-1/TRBV3-2 CASSQGLAGGQETQYF TGTGCCAGCAGCCAAGGTCTGGCGGGGGGGCAAGAGACCCAGTACTTC
12 TRBJ2-1 - - TRBV5-1 CASSAQYNEQFF TGCGCCAGCAGCGCACAGTACAATGAGCAGTTCTTC
16 TRBJ2-3 TRBD2 few TRBV3-1/TRBV3-2 CASSSLAGGAGDTQYF TGTGCCAGCAGCTCCCTAGCGGGGGGGGCAGGGGATACGCAGTATTTT
13 TRBJ1-2 - - TRBV5-4 CASSSFSEYGYTF TGTGCCAGCAGCTCCTTCTCAGAATATGGCTACACCTTC
18 TRBJ2-7 TRBD2 - TRBV7-2 CASSSLLGLAGAPYEQYF TGTGCCAGCAGCTCGCTCCTGGGACTAGCGGGGGCTCCCTACGAGCAGTACTTC
16 TRBJ2-7 TRBD1 - TRBV5-1 CASSITTGEVSYEQYF TGCGCCAGCAGCATAACAACAGGGGAAGTCTCCTACGAGCAGTACTTC
17 TRBJ1-6 - - TRBV6-1 CASSEAPPPLPNSPLHF TGTGCCAGCAGTGAAGCTCCTCCCCCCCTCCCGAATTCACCCCTCCACTTT
16 TRBJ2-2 TRBD2 - TRBV7-2 CASSYGGRANTGELFF TGTGCCAGCAGCTACGGGGGGAGGGCGAACACCGGGGAGCTGTTTTTT
13 TRBJ2-1 TRBD1 - TRBV27 CASGFGQGNEQFF TGTGCCAGCGGTTTTGGACAGGGGAATGAGCAGTTCTTC
13 TRBJ1-2 - - TRBV6-1 CASSEVADYGYTF TGTGCCAGCAGTGAAGTGGCAGATTATGGCTACACCTTC
16 TRBJ1-2 - once TRBV4-1 CASSQDKRGGSYGYTF TGCGCCAGCAGCCAAGATAAGAGGGGAGGAAGCTATGGCTACACCTTC
14 TRBJ2-5 - few TRBV19 CASSIGNTGPTQYF TGTGCCAGTAGTATAGGTAACACAGGGCCGACCCAGTACTTC
14 TRBJ1-1 TRBD1 - TRBV10-3 CAITGTGMNTEAFF TGTGCCATTACCGGGACAGGAATGAACACTGAAGCTTTCTTT
11 TRBJ1-1 - once TRBV30 CAWSRGTEAFF TGTGCCTGGTCTCGGGGCACTGAAGCTTTCTTT
14 TRBJ2-5 TRBD1 - TRBV10-3 CAISLGQGFETQYF TGTGCCATCAGCCTGGGACAGGGCTTCGAGACCCAGTACTTC
17 TRBJ2-1 TRBD2 - TRBV9 CASSPPPGASGYNEQFF TGTGCCAGCAGCCCTCCTCCGGGGGCTAGCGGGTACAATGAGCAGTTCTTC
16 TRBJ2-5 - few TRBV18 CASSPPGLASRETQYF TGTGCCAGCTCACCACCGGGGCTAGCGAGTCGAGAGACCCAGTACTTC
15 TRBJ2-7 TRBD1 - TRBV7-9 CASSLTGQGGHEQYF TGTGCCAGCAGCCTAACGGGACAGGGGGGACACGAGCAGTACTTC
16 TRBJ2-3 - - TRBV5-1 CASSLDRQGSTDTQYF TGCGCCAGCAGCTTGGATCGGCAGGGGAGCACAGATACGCAGTATTTT
14 TRBJ1-2 TRBD1 - TRBV28 CASSLTGVAYGYTF TGTGCCAGCAGTCTGACAGGGGTAGCATATGGCTACACCTTC
15 TRBJ1-2 TRBD1 - TRBV19 CASTPDRGRWDGYTF TGTGCCAGTACCCCAGACAGGGGGCGCTGGGATGGCTACACCTTC
14 TRBJ1-1 - few TRBV30 CAWSVMGAGTEAFF TGTGCCTGGAGTGTAATGGGCGCTGGGACTGAAGCTTTCTTT
15 TRBJ1-5 - - TRBV5-1 CASSLESGDNQPQHF TGCGCCAGCAGCTTGGAATCGGGGGACAATCAGCCCCAGCATTTT
13 TRBJ1-2 TRBD1 - TRBV7-9 CASSLDRGYGYTF TGTGCCAGCAGCCTAGACAGGGGCTATGGCTACACCTTC
14 TRBJ1-1 - - TRBV7-6 CASSPGEGNTEAFF TGTGCCAGCAGCCCAGGGGAGGGTAACACTGAAGCTTTCTTT
15 TRBJ2-1 TRBD2 - TRBV2 CASKGLAGGFNEQFF TGTGCCAGCAAGGGACTAGCGGGGGGGTTCAATGAGCAGTTCTTC
14 TRBJ1-1 - - TRBV19 CASSIQGSNTEAFF TGTGCCAGTAGTATACAGGGATCGAACACTGAAGCTTTCTTT